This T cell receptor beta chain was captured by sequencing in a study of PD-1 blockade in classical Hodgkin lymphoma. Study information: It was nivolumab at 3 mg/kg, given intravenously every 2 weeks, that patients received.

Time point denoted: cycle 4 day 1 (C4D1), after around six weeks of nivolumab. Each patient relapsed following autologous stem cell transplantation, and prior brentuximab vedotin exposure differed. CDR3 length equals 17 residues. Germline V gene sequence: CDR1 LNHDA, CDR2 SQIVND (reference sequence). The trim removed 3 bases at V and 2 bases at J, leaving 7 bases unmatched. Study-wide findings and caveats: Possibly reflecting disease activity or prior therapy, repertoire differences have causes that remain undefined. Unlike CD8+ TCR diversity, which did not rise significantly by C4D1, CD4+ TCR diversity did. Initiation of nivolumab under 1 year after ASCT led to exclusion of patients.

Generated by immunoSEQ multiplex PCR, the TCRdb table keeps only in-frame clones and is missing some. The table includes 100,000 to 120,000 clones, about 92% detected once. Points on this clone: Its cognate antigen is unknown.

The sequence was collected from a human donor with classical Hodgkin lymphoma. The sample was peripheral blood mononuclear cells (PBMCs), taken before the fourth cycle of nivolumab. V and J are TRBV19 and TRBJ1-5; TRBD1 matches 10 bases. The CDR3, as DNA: TGTGCCAGTAGTATCCGACAGGGGGCGGGAGGCAATCAGCCCCAGCATTTT. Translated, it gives CASSIRQGAGGNQPQHF.